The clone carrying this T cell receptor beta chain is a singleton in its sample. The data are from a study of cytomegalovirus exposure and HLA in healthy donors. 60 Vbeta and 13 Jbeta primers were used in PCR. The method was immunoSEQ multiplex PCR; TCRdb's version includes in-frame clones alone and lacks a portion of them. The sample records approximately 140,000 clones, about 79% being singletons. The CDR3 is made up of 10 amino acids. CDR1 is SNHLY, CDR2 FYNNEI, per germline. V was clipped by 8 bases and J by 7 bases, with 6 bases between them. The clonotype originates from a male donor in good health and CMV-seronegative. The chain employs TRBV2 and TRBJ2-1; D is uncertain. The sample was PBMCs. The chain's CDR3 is CASGGNEQFF. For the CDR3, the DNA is TGTGCCAGCGGCGGTAATGAGCAGTTCTTC.